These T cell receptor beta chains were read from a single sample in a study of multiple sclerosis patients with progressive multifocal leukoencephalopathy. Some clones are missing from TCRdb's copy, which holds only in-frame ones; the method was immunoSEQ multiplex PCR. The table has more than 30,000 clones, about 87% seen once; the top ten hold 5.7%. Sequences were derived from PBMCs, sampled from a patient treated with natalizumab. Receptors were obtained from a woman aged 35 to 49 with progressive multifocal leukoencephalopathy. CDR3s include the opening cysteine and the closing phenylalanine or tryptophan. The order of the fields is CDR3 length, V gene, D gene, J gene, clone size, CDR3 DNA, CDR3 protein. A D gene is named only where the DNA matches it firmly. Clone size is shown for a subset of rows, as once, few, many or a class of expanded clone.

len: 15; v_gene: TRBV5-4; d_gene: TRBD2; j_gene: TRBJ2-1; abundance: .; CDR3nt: TGTGCCAGCAGCCCCCGGACTAGCGGCAATAATGAGCAGTTCTTC; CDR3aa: CASSPRTSGNNEQFF
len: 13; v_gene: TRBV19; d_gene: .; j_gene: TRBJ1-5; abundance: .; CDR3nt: TGTGCCAGTAGTATAGAAACAGGTCAGCCCCAGCATTTT; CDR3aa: CASSIETGQPQHF
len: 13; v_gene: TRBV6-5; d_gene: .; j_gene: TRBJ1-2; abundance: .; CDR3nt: TGTGCCAGCAGTTACACCCCTAACTATGGCTACACCTTC; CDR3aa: CASSYTPNYGYTF
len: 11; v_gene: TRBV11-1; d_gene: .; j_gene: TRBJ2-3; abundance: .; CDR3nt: TGTGCCAGCCGTCTAGCAGATACGCAGTATTTT; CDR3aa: CASRLADTQYF
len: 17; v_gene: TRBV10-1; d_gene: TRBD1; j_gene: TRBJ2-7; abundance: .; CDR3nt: TGCGCCAGCAGTGCTGGGGGATCAGGGGGTTCGTCCTACGAGCAGTACTTC; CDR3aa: CASSAGGSGGSSYEQYF
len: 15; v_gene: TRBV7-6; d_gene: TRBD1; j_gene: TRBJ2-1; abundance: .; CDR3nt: TGTGCCAGCAGCTCGGGACAGGGGGCACTCAATGAGCAGTTCTTC; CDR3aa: CASSSGQGALNEQFF
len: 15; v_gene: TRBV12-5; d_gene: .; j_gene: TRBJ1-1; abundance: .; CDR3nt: TGTGCTAGTGGTTTGGTACCTACAGGGACCACTGAAGTTTTCTTT; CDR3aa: CASGLVPTGTTEVFF
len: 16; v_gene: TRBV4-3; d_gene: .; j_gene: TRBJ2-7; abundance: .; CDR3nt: TGCGCCAGCAGCCAAGATAGGAGGGGGGTATCCTACGAGCAGCACTTC; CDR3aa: CASSQDRRGVSYEQHF
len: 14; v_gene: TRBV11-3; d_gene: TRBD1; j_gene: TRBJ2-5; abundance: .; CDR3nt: TGTGCCAGCAGCCGGGGACAGGGCCTTTCAGGGCAGTACTTC; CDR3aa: CASSRGQGLSGQYF
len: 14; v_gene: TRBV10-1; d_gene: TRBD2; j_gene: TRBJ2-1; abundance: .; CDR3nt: TGCGCCAGCTCAAGACTAGCGGGGGGTAATGAGCAGTTCTTC; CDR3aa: CASSRLAGGNEQFF
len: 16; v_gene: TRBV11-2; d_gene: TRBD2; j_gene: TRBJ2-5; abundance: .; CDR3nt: TGTGCCAGCAGCGGATCTCTCGGGACTAGTACAGAGACCCAGTACTTC; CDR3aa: CASSGSLGTSTETQYF
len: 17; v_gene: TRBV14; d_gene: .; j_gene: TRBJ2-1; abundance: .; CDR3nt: TGTGCCAGCAGCCAAGAGGACGAGGGCGCATCCTACAATGAGCAGTTCTTC; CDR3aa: CASSQEDEGASYNEQFF
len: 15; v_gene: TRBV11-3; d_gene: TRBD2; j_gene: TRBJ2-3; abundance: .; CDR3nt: TGTGCCAGCAGCCTCTCGGGGGGGAGGGGTGATACGCAGTATTTT; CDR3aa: CASSLSGGRGDTQYF
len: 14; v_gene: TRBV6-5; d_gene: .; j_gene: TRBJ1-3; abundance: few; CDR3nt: TGTGCCAGCAGCACAGGAAACTCTGGAAACACCATATATTTT; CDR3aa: CASSTGNSGNTIYF
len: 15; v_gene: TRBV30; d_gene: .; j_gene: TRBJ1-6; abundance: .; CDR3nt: TGTGCCTGGGGGGGGCAGGGAGAGGTAAATTCACCCCTCCACTTT; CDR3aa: CAWGGQGEVNSPLHF
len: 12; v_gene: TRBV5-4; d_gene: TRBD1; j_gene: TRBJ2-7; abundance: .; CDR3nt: TGTGCCAGCAGCTTAGACAGGGGCGAGCAGTACTTC; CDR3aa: CASSLDRGEQYF
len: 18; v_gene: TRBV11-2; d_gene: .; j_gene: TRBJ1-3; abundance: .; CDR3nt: TGTGCCAGCAGCCATCAGGTGGACAGCTTCGACCCTGGAAACACCATATATTTT; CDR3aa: CASSHQVDSFDPGNTIYF
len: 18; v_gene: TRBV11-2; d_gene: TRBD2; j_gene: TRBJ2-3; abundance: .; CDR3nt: TGTGCCAGCAGCTTAGAGGGGAGGGGAAGGCGTAGGACAGATACGCAGTATTTT; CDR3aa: CASSLEGRGRRRTDTQYF
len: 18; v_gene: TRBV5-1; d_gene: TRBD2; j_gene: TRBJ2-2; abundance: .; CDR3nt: TGCGCCAGCAGCTTGGGGTCACTAGCGGGAGGCTTCACCGGGGAGCTGTTTTTT; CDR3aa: CASSLGSLAGGFTGELFF
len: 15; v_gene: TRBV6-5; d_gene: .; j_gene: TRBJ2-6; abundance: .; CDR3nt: TGTGCCAGCAGTTACAGGCGCTCTGGGGCCAACGTCCTGACTTTC; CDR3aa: CASSYRRSGANVLTF
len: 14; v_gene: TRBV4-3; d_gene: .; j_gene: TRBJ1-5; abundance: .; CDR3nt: TGCGCCAGCAGCCAAGGGTTGACGGATCAGCCCCAGCATTTT; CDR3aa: CASSQGLTDQPQHF
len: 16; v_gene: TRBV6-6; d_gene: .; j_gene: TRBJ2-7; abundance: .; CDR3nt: TGTGCCAGCAGTTCACACACCGGGACGAGTACCTACGAGCAGTACTTC; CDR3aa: CASSSHTGTSTYEQYF
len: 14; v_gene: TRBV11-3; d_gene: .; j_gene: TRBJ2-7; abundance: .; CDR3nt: TGTGCCAGCAGCTTAGATCCCAGGGGCTACGAGCAGTACTTC; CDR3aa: CASSLDPRGYEQYF
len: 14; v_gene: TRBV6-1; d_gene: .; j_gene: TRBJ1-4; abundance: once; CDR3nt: TGTGCCAGCATCCAGGGTGCAACTAATGAAAAACTGTTTTTT; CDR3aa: CASIQGATNEKLFF
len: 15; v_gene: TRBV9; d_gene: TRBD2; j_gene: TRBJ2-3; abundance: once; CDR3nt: TGTGCCAGCAGCGGGGGACTAGCGTCGACAGATACGCAGTATTTT; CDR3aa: CASSGGLASTDTQYF
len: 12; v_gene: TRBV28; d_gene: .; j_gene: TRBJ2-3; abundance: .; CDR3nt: TGTGCCAGTGGTCTCCGAACAGATACGCAGTATTTT; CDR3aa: CASGLRTDTQYF
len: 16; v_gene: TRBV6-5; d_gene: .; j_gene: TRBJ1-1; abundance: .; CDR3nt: TGTGCCAGCAGTTACTCGACTCTCTCCACGAACGCTGAAGCTTTCTTT; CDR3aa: CASSYSTLSTNAEAFF
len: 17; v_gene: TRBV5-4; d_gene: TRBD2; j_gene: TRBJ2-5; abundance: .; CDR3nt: TGTGCCAGCAGCCCCGGGACTAGCGGGACCCCTCAAGAGACCCAGTACTTC; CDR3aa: CASSPGTSGTPQETQYF
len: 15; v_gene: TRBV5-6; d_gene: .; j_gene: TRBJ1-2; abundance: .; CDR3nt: TGTGCCAGCAGCTTGGGGGCCCAGCCCATCTATGGCTACACCTTC; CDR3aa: CASSLGAQPIYGYTF
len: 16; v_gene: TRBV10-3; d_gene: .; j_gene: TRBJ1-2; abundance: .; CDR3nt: TGTGCCATCAATAGGGCAACAGGGTGGCAGGCGGGCGGCTACACCTTC; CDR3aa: CAINRATGWQAGGYTF
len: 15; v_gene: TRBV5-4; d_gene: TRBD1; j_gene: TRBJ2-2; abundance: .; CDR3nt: TGTGCCAGCAGCCGAGGGGGCGAGAGGACCGGGGAGCTGTTTTTT; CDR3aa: CASSRGGERTGELFF
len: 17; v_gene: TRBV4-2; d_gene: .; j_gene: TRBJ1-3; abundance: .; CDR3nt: TGTGCCAGCAGCCAAGATCTCCAGGGGTTAACTGGAAACACCATATATTTT; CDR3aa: CASSQDLQGLTGNTIYF
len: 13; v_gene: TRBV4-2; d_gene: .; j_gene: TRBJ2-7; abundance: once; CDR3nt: TGTGCCAGCAGCCCGGAACCAGGAGGAGAGCAGTACTTC; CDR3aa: CASSPEPGGEQYF
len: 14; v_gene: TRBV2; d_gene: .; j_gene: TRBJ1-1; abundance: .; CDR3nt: TGTGCCAGCAACCTCATCCCTATGAACACTGAAGCTTTCTTT; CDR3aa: CASNLIPMNTEAFF
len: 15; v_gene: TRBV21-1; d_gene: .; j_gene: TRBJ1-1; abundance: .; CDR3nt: TGTGCCAGCAAAGGGGGGACCTGCCTCAACACTGAAGCTTTCTTT; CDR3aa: CASKGGTCLNTEAFF
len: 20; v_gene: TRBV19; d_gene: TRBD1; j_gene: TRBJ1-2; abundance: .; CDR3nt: TGTGCCAGTAGTATAGATGGTACAGGGGGAGGGAAACTCCGGGACTATGGCTACACCTTC; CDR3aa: CASSIDGTGGGKLRDYGYTF
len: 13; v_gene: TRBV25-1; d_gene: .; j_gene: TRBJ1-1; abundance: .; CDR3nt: TGTGCCAGCAGTGTAGGGGGGGGGACTGAAGCTTTCTTT; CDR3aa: CASSVGGGTEAFF
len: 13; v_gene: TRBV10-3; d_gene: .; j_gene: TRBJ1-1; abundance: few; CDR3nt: TGTGCCATCAGCGGGACGGGGAACACTGAAGCTTTCTTT; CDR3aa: CAISGTGNTEAFF
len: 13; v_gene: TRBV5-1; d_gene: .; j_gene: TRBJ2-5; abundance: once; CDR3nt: TGCGCCAGCAGCATACCCAGGGGCGAGACCCAGTACTTC; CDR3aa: CASSIPRGETQYF
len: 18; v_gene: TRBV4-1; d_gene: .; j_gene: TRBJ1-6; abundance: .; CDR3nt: TGCGCCAGCAGCCACCCATCGAGGGGGGTGGCCTATAATTCACCCCTCCACTTT; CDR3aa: CASSHPSRGVAYNSPLHF
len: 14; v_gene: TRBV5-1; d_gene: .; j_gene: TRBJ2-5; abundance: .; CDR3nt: TGCGCCAGCAGCTTGAGTAGTTTTATGGAGACCCAGTACTTC; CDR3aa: CASSLSSFMETQYF
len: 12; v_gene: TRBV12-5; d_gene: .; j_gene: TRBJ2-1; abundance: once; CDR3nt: TGTGCTAGTGGTTTCGACGGATCCCGCCAGTTCTTC; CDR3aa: CASGFDGSRQFF
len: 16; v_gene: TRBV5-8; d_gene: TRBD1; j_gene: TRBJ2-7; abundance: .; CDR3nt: TGTGCCAGCAGCTCAACCGGGCCACAGGGGTTGTACGAGCAGTACTTC; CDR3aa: CASSSTGPQGLYEQYF
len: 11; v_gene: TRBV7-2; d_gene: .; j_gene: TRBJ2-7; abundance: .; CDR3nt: TGTGCCAGCAGCGTTTCCTACGAGCAGTACTTC; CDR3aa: CASSVSYEQYF
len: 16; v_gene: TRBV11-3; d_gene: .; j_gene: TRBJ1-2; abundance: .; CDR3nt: TGTGCCAGCAGGCCTCAACCCGGGACGCCAAACTATGGCTACACCTTC; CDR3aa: CASRPQPGTPNYGYTF
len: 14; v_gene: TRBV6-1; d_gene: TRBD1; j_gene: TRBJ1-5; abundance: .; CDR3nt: TGTGCCAGCAGACCCGGGACAGGGGTTCAGCCCCAGCATTTT; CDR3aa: CASRPGTGVQPQHF
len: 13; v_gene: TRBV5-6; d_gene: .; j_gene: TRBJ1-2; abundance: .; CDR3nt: TGTGCCAGCAGCCCGGCGGGGAGGGGTGGCTACACCTTC; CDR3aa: CASSPAGRGGYTF
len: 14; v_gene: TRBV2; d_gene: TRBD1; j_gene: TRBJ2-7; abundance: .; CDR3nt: TGTGCCGCGGCCCCGACAGGGGGCGCCTACGAGCAGTACTTC; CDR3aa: CAAAPTGGAYEQYF
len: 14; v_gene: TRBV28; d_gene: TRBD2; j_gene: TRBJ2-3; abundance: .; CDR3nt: TGTGCCAGCAGTCCGCTAGCGGGAACAGATACGCAGTATTTT; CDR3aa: CASSPLAGTDTQYF
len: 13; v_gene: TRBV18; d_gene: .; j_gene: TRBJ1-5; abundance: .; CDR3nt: TGTGCCAGCTCACCAACCAGGAATCAGCCCCAGCATTTT; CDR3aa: CASSPTRNQPQHF
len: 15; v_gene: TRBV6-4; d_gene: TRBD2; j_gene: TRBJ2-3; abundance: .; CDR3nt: TGTGCCAGCAGTGAGACTAGCGGGAGATCAGATACGCAGTATTTT; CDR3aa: CASSETSGRSDTQYF
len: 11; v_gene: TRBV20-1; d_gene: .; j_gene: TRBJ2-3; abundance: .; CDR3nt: TGCAGTGCTAGAGCGGCCGATACGCAGTATTTT; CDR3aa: CSARAADTQYF
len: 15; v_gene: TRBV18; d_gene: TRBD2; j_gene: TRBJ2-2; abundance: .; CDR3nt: TGTGCCAGCTCTCCTACAGCGGGATTAGCCGGGGAGCCGTTTTTT; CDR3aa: CASSPTAGLAGEPFF
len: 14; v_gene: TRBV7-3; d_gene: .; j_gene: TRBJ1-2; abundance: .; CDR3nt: TGTGCCAGCAGCCGTCGTGCGGCCCCTAGGGGCTACACCTTC; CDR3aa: CASSRRAAPRGYTF
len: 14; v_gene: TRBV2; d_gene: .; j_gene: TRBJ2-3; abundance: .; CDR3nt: TGTGCCAGCAGGGGGTCAGGGGGGGGAGATACGCAGTATTTT; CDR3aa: CASRGSGGGDTQYF